This T cell receptor (beta chain) was identified in a study of follicular helper T cells after annual influenza vaccination. Study results and caveats: ICOS-CD38- cTfh most often held earlier Day 7 ICOS+CD38+ clones. Undersampling of the much larger non-cTfh compartments could not be excluded for influenza clone enrichment.

Germline V gene data show CDR1 as SGDLS and CDR2 as YYNGEE. Unmatched junction bases numbered 5, after V lost 3 bases and J lost 3 bases. The CDR3 spans 15 residues. As to this clone: The antigen is not known.

Subjects lived in the community and lacked influenza vaccine within the prior 6 months. Excluded were substance abuse, HIV/AIDS, active cancer, immunomodulatory drugs and active illness. Profiled with immunoSEQ multiplex PCR; TCRdb holds only in-frame clones, not every one. The data contain about 10,000 clones, more than 60% of them singletons. The TCR comes from an adult who received the influenza vaccine. Material: CXCR5- memory CD4+ T cells sorted from blood, obtained 6 weeks after influenza vaccination. The chain employs TRBV9 and TRBJ2-1; 8 bases are a match to TRBD2. The CDR3: CASSAPGGNYNEQFF. CDR3 nucleotide sequence: TGTGCCAGCAGCGCTCCGGGGGGGAACTACAATGAGCAGTTCTTC.